This entry features one T cell receptor (beta chain) sequence. Trimming took off 9 bases at V and 5 bases at J, with 15 bases between the two ends. The CDR3 length is 12 residues. Germline V gene lookup returns CDR1 SGHRS and CDR2 YFSETQ. This entry is derived from a study of control samples from healthy donors and cancer patients. This table comes from immunoSEQ multiplex PCR, and its TCRdb copy is limited to in-frame clones, with some not included. The data show 170,000 or so clones, over 80% seen once. The TCR comes from a man aged 18 to 30 in good health. The chain recombines TRBV5-1 with TRBJ2-7, with a weak D call TRBD1 (6 bases). Sequenced input: blood. CDR3 DNA: TGCGCCACCTCACAGGACAGCGACGAGCAGTACTTC. Encoded protein: CATSQDSDEQYF. The full variable domain, rest sourced from reference TRBV5-1 and TRBJ2-7, is KAGVTQTPRYLIKTRGQQVTLSCSPISGHRSVSWYQQTPGQGLQFLFEYFSETQRNKGNFPGRFSGRQFSNSRSEMNVSTLELGDSALYLCATSQDSDEQYFGPGTRLTVT.